Detailed here is one T cell receptor beta chain. The sample belongs to a study of T cells expressing NK-cell markers. Germline V CDR1 and CDR2: MGHRA, YSYEKL. The CDR3 has 15 residues. Using the 5' RACE reads, TCRdb records one entry per CDR3 protein without DNA. Its table lists fewer than 400,000 distinct CDR3 sequences. The material sequenced was blood T cells: a sorted CD56 or NKG2C T cell subset, CD4+ or CD8+ T cells, or bulk PBMC T cells (not recorded which). V gene TRBV4-1 combines with J gene TRBJ1-6. This TCR derives from a woman aged 45-59 years in good health. CDR3: CASSQVGLTNSPLHF.